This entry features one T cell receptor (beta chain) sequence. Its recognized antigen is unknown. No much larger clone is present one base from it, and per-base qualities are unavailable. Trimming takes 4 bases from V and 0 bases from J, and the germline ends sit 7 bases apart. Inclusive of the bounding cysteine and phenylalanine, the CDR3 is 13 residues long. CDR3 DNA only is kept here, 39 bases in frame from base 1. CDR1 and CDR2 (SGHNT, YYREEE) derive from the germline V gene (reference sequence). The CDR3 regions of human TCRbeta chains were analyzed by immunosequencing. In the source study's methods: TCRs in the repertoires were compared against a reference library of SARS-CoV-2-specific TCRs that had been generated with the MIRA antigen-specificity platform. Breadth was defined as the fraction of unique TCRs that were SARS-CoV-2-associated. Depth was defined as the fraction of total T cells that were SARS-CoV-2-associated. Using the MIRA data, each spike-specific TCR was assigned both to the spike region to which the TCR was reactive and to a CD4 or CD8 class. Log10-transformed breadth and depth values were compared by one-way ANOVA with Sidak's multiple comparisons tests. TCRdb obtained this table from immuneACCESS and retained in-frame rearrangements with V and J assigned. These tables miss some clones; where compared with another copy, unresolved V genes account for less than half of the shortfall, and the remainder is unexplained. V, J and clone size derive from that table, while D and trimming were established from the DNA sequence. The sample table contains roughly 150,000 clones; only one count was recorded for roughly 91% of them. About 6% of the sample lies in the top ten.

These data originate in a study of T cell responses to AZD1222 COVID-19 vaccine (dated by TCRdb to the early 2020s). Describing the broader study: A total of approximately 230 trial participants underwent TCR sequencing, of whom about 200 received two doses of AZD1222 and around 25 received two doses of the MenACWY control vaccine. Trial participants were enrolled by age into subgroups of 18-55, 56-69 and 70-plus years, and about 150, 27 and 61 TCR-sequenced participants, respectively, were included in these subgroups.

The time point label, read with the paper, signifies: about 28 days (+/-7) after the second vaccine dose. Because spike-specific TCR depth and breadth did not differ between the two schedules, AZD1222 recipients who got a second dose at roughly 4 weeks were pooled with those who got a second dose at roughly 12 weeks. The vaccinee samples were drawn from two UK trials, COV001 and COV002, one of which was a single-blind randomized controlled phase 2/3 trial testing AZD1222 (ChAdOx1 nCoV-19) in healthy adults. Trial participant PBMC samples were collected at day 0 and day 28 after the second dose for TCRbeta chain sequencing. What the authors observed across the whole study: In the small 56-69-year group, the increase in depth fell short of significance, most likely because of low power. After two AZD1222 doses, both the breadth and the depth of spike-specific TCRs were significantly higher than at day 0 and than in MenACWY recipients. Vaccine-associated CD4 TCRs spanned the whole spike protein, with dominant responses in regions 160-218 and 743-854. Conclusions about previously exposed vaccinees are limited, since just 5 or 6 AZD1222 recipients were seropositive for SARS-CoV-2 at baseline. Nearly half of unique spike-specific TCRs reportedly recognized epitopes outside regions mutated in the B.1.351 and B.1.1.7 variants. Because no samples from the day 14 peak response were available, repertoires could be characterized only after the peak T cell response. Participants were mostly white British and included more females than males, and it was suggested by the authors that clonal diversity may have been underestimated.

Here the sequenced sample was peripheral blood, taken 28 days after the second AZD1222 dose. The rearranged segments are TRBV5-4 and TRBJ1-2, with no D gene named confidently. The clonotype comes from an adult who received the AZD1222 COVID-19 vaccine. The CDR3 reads CASSLRANYGYTF. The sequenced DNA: TGTGCCAGCAGCCTACGTGCTAACTATGGCTACACCTTC.